This T cell receptor (beta chain) derives from a study of cytomegalovirus exposure and HLA in healthy donors. Study findings and constraints: With further analysis later on, most CMV-associated TCR beta chains appeared HLA-restricted. Cytomegalovirus-associated status was assigned to more than 150 TCR beta chains. Most observed TCR sequences were rare, whereas some public TCRs were detected in many donors.

V gave up 4 bases and J gave up 2 bases; unmatched junction bases: 1. The CDR3 has 12 residues. CDR1 SQVTM and CDR2 ANQGSEA come from the germline V gene. The PCR ran on 60 Vbeta and 13 Jbeta primers. Sequencing used immunoSEQ multiplex PCR; TCRdb keeps in-frame clones, though not all of them. The sample has 55,000 or so clones; 75% to 80% are singletons. A word on this clone: Its antigen is as yet unknown.

The receptor comes from a female donor in good health and CMV-seronegative. Material: PBMCs. V gene TRBV29-1 combines with J gene TRBJ2-5; the match to TRBD1 covers 7 bases. The CDR3 sequence: CSVARGQETQYF. The CDR3 coding sequence is TGCAGCGTTGCCAGGGGGCAAGAGACCCAGTACTTC.